These T cell receptor beta chains were read from a single sample in a study of cytomegalovirus exposure and HLA in healthy donors. Repertoires were generated with immunoSEQ multiplex PCR, while TCRdb's copy carries only in-frame clones and drops some. This table has roughly 100,000 clones, approximately 80% appearing once. The source material was PBMCs. Source of these receptors: a man in his fifties in good health and CMV-seronegative. Both conserved end residues are part of each CDR3. D genes are given only for firm matches. Expanded clones get a size class; other rows say once, few or many, or leave the size out.

NA	TRBV21-1	once	TRBJ2-3	16	TGTGCCAGCAGCAGACCGGGACTCCACCCTGGGGATACGCAGTATTTT	CASSRPGLHPGDTQYF
NA	TRBV29-1	NA	TRBJ2-5	15	TGCAGCGTTGCAAGGCAGGGCTACCTCCGGGAGACCCAGTACTTC	CSVARQGYLRETQYF
NA	TRBV6-1	NA	TRBJ2-7	12	TGTGCCAGCAGTCCACAGGGCTACGAGCAGTACTTC	CASSPQGYEQYF
NA	TRBV28	NA	TRBJ1-2	14	TGTGCCAGCAGTTTATCAGGATCTAACTATGGCTACACCTTC	CASSLSGSNYGYTF
TRBD2	TRBV28	NA	TRBJ2-5	13	TGTGCCAGTACGACTAGCGGGAAGGAGACCCAGTACTTC	CASTTSGKETQYF
TRBD1	TRBV7-3	NA	TRBJ1-2	15	TGTGCCAGCAGCCCAGGACAGGGTGGGAGCTATGGCTACACCTTC	CASSPGQGGSYGYTF
NA	TRBV5-1	NA	TRBJ2-3	16	TGCGCCAGCAGCTTGACGGCGGGAAAGCTGGCAGATACGCAGTATTTT	CASSLTAGKLADTQYF
TRBD2	TRBV9	NA	TRBJ2-5	13	TGTGCCAGCAGGACTAGCGGGAGTGAGACCCAGTACTTC	CASRTSGSETQYF
NA	TRBV15	NA	TRBJ1-3	16	TGTGCCACCAGCAGAGAGGGGGGGCTTGGTGGAAACACCATATATTTT	CATSREGGLGGNTIYF
TRBD1	TRBV27	NA	TRBJ2-1	15	TGTGCCAGCAGCCCCACAGGGGGGTCCTACAATGAGCAGTTCTTC	CASSPTGGSYNEQFF
TRBD1	TRBV6-5	NA	TRBJ1-1	15	TGTGCCAGCAGTTCCTCCGGGACAGTAAACACTGAAGCTTTCTTT	CASSSSGTVNTEAFF
TRBD2	TRBV5-1	NA	TRBJ2-2	17	TGCGCCAGCAGCTTGGGCTGGACTAGCGTGAACACCGGGGAGCTGTTTTTT	CASSLGWTSVNTGELFF
TRBD1	TRBV7-9	NA	TRBJ2-1	15	TGTGCCAGCAGTTCTGCCGGGACAGGGGACTTCGGGCAGTTCTTC	CASSSAGTGDFGQFF
TRBD1	TRBV7-8	NA	TRBJ1-2	13	TGTGCCAGCAGCCCTAGGACAGGCTATGGCTACACCTTC	CASSPRTGYGYTF
NA	TRBV5-1	once	TRBJ1-4	14	TGCGCCAGCAGCGCAGACAGGACTAATGAAAAACTGTTTTTT	CASSADRTNEKLFF
NA	TRBV11-2	NA	TRBJ2-7	15	TGTGCCAGCAGCTTTGCGAGGGGGAAGGGCTACGAGCAGTACTTC	CASSFARGKGYEQYF
TRBD2	TRBV7-3	NA	TRBJ2-1	13	TGTGCCAGCAGCGGGACTAGCGGGCATGAGCAGTTCTTC	CASSGTSGHEQFF
TRBD2	TRBV4-1	NA	TRBJ2-7	15	TGCGCCAGCAGCCCGGAGGGACTAGCGGGAGACGAGCAGTACTTC	CASSPEGLAGDEQYF
TRBD1	TRBV4-3	NA	TRBJ2-5	17	TGCGCCAGCAGCCAGGAGGTGACAGGGGATGGCCAAGAGACCCAGTACTTC	CASSQEVTGDGQETQYF
TRBD2	TRBV5-4	NA	TRBJ2-5	15	TGTGCCAGCAGGTCCTGGGGAGGGAAGAAAGAGACCCAGTACTTC	CASRSWGGKKETQYF
NA	TRBV6-1	NA	TRBJ1-5	16	TGTGCCAGCAGTGCTCCCGGCGGGGCCCTCAATCAGCCCCAGCATTTT	CASSAPGGALNQPQHF
TRBD2	TRBV27	NA	TRBJ2-1	17	TGTGCCAGCAATCCTCTAGCGGGAGGACGAGGTTGGAATGAGCAGTTCTTC	CASNPLAGGRGWNEQFF
TRBD2	TRBV5-1	NA	TRBJ2-2	15	TGCGCCAGCCGTTATCTAGCGGGAGGCCGCGGGGAGCTGTTTTTT	CASRYLAGGRGELFF
TRBD2	TRBV7-9	NA	TRBJ2-1	18	TGTGCCAGCAGCTTAGTATTGGTCCGGCGGGAGCACTACAATGAGCAGTTCTTC	CASSLVLVRREHYNEQFF
NA	TRBV5-4	NA	TRBJ2-3	14	TGTGCCAGCAGCCCGGACTCCGGGAGAGATACGCAGTATTTT	CASSPDSGRDTQYF
NA	TRBV5-4	NA	TRBJ2-5	14	TGTGCCAGCAGCACCCCCGGGGGGCGGGAGACCCAGTACTTC	CASSTPGGRETQYF
TRBD1	TRBV5-4	NA	TRBJ1-2	15	TGTGCCAGCAGCCCGACAGGGAGACCTATCTATGGCTACACCTTC	CASSPTGRPIYGYTF
NA	TRBV19	NA	TRBJ2-7	14	TGTGCCAGTAGTGTTCGTTCCGGCTCCTACGAGCAGTACTTC	CASSVRSGSYEQYF
NA	TRBV11-2	NA	TRBJ2-1	13	TGTGCCAGCAGCTTAGATACCAGGGGTGAGCAGTTCTTC	CASSLDTRGEQFF